The 9 T cell receptor beta chains listed next were all sequenced from one sample in a study of blood T cell repertoires in COVID-19. The table came from immunoSEQ multiplex PCR; TCRdb's copy has only in-frame clones and leaves some out. The table has about 190,000 clones, around four fifths seen once. Sequenced material: peripheral blood. The source of these receptors is a human donor in a cohort sampled during active COVID-19.

The chain combines TRBV11-2 with TRBJ2-7, with D maybe TRBD1 (5 bases). Germline assignment: CDR1 SGHAT and CDR2 FQNNGV. The CDR3 totals 14 residues. V was trimmed by 5 bases and J by 2 bases, leaving 13 bases between them. The chain's CDR3 is CASSTQGFTYEQYV. Here the CDR3 DNA reads TGTGCCAGCAGCACGCAGGGTTTTACCTACGAGCAGTACGTC.

The genes are TRBV7-8 and TRBJ1-5; tentative D call: TRBD1 (5 bases). The V end was cut by 2 bases, the J end by 7 bases, with 15 bases between. CDR1 and CDR2 from the germline V gene are SGHVS and FQNEAQ. This CDR3 is 15 amino acids long. The CDR3 loop reads CASSLIEGRRQPQHF. CDR3 nucleotide sequence: TGTGCCAGCAGCTTAATCGAGGGGAGGCGACAGCCCCAGCATTTT.

The rearrangement uses TRBV7-2 and TRBJ1-6; D call uncertain. V was pared by 1 base and J by 9 bases, with 13 bases between. The germline V gene encodes CDR1 SGHTA and CDR2 FQGNSA. This CDR3 has 15 amino acids. The chain's CDR3 is CASSLESAGISPLHF. The CDR3 coding sequence is TGTGCCAGCAGCTTAGAGTCGGCGGGTATTTCACCCCTCCACTTT.

This chain links TRBV4-1 with TRBJ1-1; D is undetermined. The germline CDR1 and CDR2 sequences are MGHRA and YSYEKL. The CDR3 extends over 14 amino acids. V was clipped by 6 bases and J by 2 bases, with 13 bases between them. The CDR3 DNA is TGCGCCAGCAGAGGCCCACTACAAAACACTGAAGCTTTCTTT. This codes for CASRGPLQNTEAFF.

The CDR3 DNA reads as TGTGCCAGCAGTTTATTCCGGGACAGGCCTGAAGCTTTCTTT. Translated: CASSLFRDRPEAFF. The V gene is TRBV28, the J gene TRBJ1-1; TRBD1 matches 8 bases. V dropped 1 base and J dropped 6; count of bases not matched to a gene: 4. The CDR3 runs 14 residues. Germline V CDR1 and CDR2: MDHEN, SYDVKM.

The V call is TRBV7-8, the J call TRBJ2-1; D not resolved. Trimming took off 7 bases at V and 8 bases at J, with 18 bases between the two ends. The CDR3 covers 14 residues. Germline CDR1 and CDR2: SGHVS and FQNEAQ. The CDR3 DNA is TGTGCCAGCATGGCAGACCTACAGCTTCATGAGCAGTTCTTC. Translation gives CASMADLQLHEQFF.

This sequence joins TRBV6-5 and TRBJ2-7; TRBD1 matches at 10 bases. With 8 bases clipped from V and 4 bases from J, the junction kept 5 bases outside the gene matches. Germline assignment: CDR1 MNHEY and CDR2 SVGAGI. The CDR3 totals 13 residues. The CDR3 loop reads CASGTGVGYEQYF. Written as DNA, the CDR3 is TGTGCCAGCGGGACAGGGGTTGGGTACGAGCAGTACTTC.

The rearrangement links TRBV6-6 to TRBJ1-2; D gene ambiguous. The CDR3 is 16 residues long. Germline V gives CDR1 MNHNY, CDR2 SVGAGI (reference sequence). With 2 bases removed from V and 7 bases from J, the gap between germline ends came to 20 bases. The CDR3 is CASSYPEGRWGGGYTF. In DNA, the CDR3 is TGTGCCAGCAGTTACCCCGAAGGCAGGTGGGGAGGTGGCTACACCTTC.

This clone was counted between two and nine times. The chain has TRBV3-1 (or the pseudogene TRBV3-2) and TRBJ1-6; D might be TRBD1 (5 bases). The CDR3 has 15 amino acids. The V gene's germline CDR1 is LGHDT and CDR2 YNNKEL (reference sequence). The germline V and J ends were trimmed by 1 base and 7 bases, with 11 bases remaining between them. The CDR3 DNA follows: TGTGCCAGCAGCCAAGGGTACGGGGGAAATTCACCCCTCCACTTT. It is translated as CASSQGYGGNSPLHF.